These T cell receptor beta chains were read from a single sample in a study of blood T cell repertoires in COVID-19. TCRdb's copy holds only in-frame clones and misses some; the assay was immunoSEQ multiplex PCR. The table lists roughly 180,000 clones, 81% of them singletons, with around 10% in the top ten. Sample: peripheral blood. The receptors come from a woman between 40 and 50 years old with COVID-19, enrolled during active disease. Both conserved end residues are part of each CDR3. Each record gives: J gene, clone size, CDR3 length, D gene, V gene, CDR3 protein, CDR3 DNA. D genes are given only for firm matches. Where a row states a size, it is once, few, many or the class of an expanded clone; other rows omit it.

TRBJ1-3	few	15	-	TRBV2	CAGWPLQEVGNTIYF	TGTGCCGGCTGGCCGCTGCAGGAGGTTGGAAACACCATATATTTT
TRBJ1-5	-	16	-	TRBV18	CASSPLQSGGNQPQHF	TGTGCCAGCTCACCACTCCAGTCAGGGGGCAATCAGCCCCAGCATTTT
TRBJ2-6	-	20	TRBD2	TRBV19	CASNQPVLAGSSSGANVLTF	TGTGCCAGTAACCAACCGGTACTAGCGGGATCAAGCTCTGGGGCCAACGTCCTGACTTTC
TRBJ1-5	-	16	-	TRBV10-3	CAISASGGGARQPQHF	TGTGCCATCAGTGCCTCGGGGGGGGGCGCGAGGCAGCCCCAGCATTTT
TRBJ2-3	-	15	TRBD1	TRBV27	CASRHRGLSTDTQYF	TGTGCCAGCAGACACAGGGGGCTCTCTACAGATACGCAGTATTTT
TRBJ1-1	-	15	TRBD1	TRBV10-3	CAISKTGTENTEAFF	TGTGCCATCAGTAAAACCGGGACAGAGAACACTGAAGCTTTCTTT
TRBJ2-5	-	17	TRBD2	TRBV2	CASSEVPNLAGEETQYF	TGTGCCAGCAGTGAGGTCCCCAACTTAGCGGGGGAAGAGACCCAGTACTTC
TRBJ2-3	few	16	TRBD1	TRBV7-2	CASSPGQGAVQGTQYF	TGTGCCAGCAGCCCAGGACAGGGGGCGGTTCAGGGTACGCAGTATTTT
TRBJ2-5	-	15	-	TRBV3-1/TRBV3-2	CASSLRAYEQETQYF	TGTGCCAGCAGCCTTCGAGCGTACGAACAAGAGACCCAGTACTTC
TRBJ1-4	-	13	-	TRBV2	CASRGQTKVKLFF	TGTGCCAGCCGCGGACAGACCAAGGTGAAACTGTTTTTT
TRBJ2-1	-	14	TRBD2	TRBV9	CASSVELAGVEQFF	TGTGCCAGCAGCGTAGAACTAGCGGGTGTTGAGCAGTTCTTC
TRBJ2-1	-	15	TRBD2	TRBV5-1	CASSLGGTSNHEQFF	TGCGCCAGCAGCTTGGGGGGGACTAGTAACCATGAGCAGTTCTTC
TRBJ1-4	-	15	TRBD1	TRBV3-1/TRBV3-2	CASSPAGTGTRKLFF	TGTGCCAGCAGCCCAGCCGGGACAGGGACTAGGAAACTGTTTTTT
TRBJ2-2	-	15	-	TRBV6-1	CASSELAFNTGELFF	TGTGCCAGCAGTGAGTTGGCCTTCAACACCGGGGAGCTGTTTTTT
TRBJ1-5	-	15	-	TRBV19	CASTVGGYSNQPQHF	TGTGCCAGTACCGTTGGAGGGTATAGCAATCAGCCCCAGCATTTT
TRBJ2-7	-	16	TRBD2	TRBV28	CASSLPPSAGGYEQYF	TGTGCCAGCAGTTTACCTCCCTCGGCGGGAGGATACGAGCAGTACTTC
TRBJ1-1	-	11	-	TRBV30	CAWIDRLEAFF	TGTGCCTGGATAGACAGGCTTGAAGCTTTCTTT
TRBJ1-1	-	14	-	TRBV15	CATSRGGRDTEAFF	TGTGCCACCAGCAGAGGGGGCCGGGACACTGAAGCTTTCTTT
TRBJ1-1	-	14	-	TRBV7-8	CASSFTSGNTEAFF	TGTGCCAGCAGCTTTACGTCAGGGAACACTGAAGCTTTCTTT
TRBJ1-2	-	15	-	TRBV4-1	CASSQAGTGLGGYTF	TGCGCCAGCAGCCAAGCCGGAACAGGGCTTGGCGGCTACACCTTC
TRBJ1-4	few	15	TRBD1	TRBV6-5	CASSLGTGGYEKLFF	TGTGCCAGCAGTTTGGGGACAGGGGGCTATGAAAAACTGTTTTTT
TRBJ2-3	-	13	-	TRBV5-4	CASSGDNTDTQYF	TGTGCCAGCAGCGGGGACAACACAGATACGCAGTATTTT
TRBJ1-3	-	15	-	TRBV15	CATSTSRAVGNTIYF	TGTGCCACCAGTACTTCGAGGGCCGTTGGAAACACCATATATTTT
TRBJ2-7	-	14	TRBD2	TRBV6-6	CASTRGTGGYEQYF	TGTGCCAGCACCCGGGGGACGGGAGGGTACGAGCAGTACTTC
TRBJ2-1	few	17	TRBD2	TRBV3-1/TRBV3-2	CASSQDGLAGGPNEQFF	TGTGCCAGCAGCCAAGATGGGCTAGCGGGGGGGCCCAATGAGCAGTTCTTC
TRBJ1-6	-	15	TRBD1	TRBV27	CASAGQGSYNSPLHF	TGTGCCAGCGCCGGACAGGGCTCCTATAATTCACCCCTCCACTTT
TRBJ2-7	-	13	TRBD1	TRBV9	CASSVEGGHEQYF	TGTGCCAGCAGCGTAGAAGGGGGCCACGAGCAGTACTTC
TRBJ2-7	-	13	-	TRBV5-6	CASSWSVSYEQYF	TGTGCCAGCAGCTGGTCAGTCTCCTACGAGCAGTACTTC
TRBJ1-5	-	12	-	TRBV7-9	CASSPNNQPQHF	TGTGCCAGCAGCCCCAACAATCAGCCCCAGCATTTT
TRBJ1-1	once	14	-	TRBV29-1	CSVAVTLAGTEAFF	TGCAGCGTAGCAGTGACCTTGGCGGGTACTGAAGCTTTCTTT
TRBJ1-5	-	13	-	TRBV19	CASRDSGNQPQHF	TGTGCCAGTAGGGACAGCGGCAATCAGCCCCAGCATTTT
TRBJ2-5	-	15	-	TRBV7-9	CASSSTGSIGETQYF	TGTGCCAGCAGCTCCACAGGGAGTATAGGAGAGACCCAGTACTTC
TRBJ2-1	-	14	TRBD2	TRBV30	CAWVTSGTSNEQFF	TGTGCCTGGGTGACTAGCGGGACCTCCAATGAGCAGTTCTTC
TRBJ2-1	-	17	TRBD2	TRBV25-1	CASSELSGGGARNEQFF	TGTGCCAGCAGTGAATTGAGTGGCGGGGGGGCCAGGAATGAGCAGTTCTTC
TRBJ2-2	once	14	-	TRBV30	CAWSPPPFTGELFF	TGTGCCTGGAGTCCCCCCCCGTTCACCGGGGAGCTGTTTTTT
TRBJ2-2	-	15	-	TRBV27	CASSLRVQNTGELFF	TGTGCCAGCAGTTTGCGGGTTCAGAACACCGGGGAGCTGTTTTTT
TRBJ1-5	few	14	-	TRBV6-5	CASSYSGGHQPQHF	TGTGCCAGCAGTTACTCGGGGGGGCACCAGCCCCAGCATTTT